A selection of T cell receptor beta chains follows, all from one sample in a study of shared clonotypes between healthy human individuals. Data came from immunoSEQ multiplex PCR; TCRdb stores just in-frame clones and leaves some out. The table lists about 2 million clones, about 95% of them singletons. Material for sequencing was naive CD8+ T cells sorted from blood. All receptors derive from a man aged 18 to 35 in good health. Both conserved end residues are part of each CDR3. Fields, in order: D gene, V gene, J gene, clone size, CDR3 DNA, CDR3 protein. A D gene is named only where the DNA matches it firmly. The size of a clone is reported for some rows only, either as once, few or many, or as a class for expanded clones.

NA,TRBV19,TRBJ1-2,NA,TGTGCCAGTAAATTCGGGGAACAACCCTATGGCTACACCTTC,CASKFGEQPYGYTF
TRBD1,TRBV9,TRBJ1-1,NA,TGTGCCAGCACGGGGGCAGGGGGCTTGAACACTGAAGCTTTCTTT,CASTGAGGLNTEAFF
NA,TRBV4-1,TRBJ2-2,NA,TGCGCCAGCAGCCACACCAACAGGGCTTTGAACACCGGGGAGCTGTTTTTT,CASSHTNRALNTGELFF
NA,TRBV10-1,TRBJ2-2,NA,TGCGCCAGCAGTGAGTCGAAGGGCAAGAACACCGGGGAGCTGTTTTTT,CASSESKGKNTGELFF
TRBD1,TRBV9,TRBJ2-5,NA,TGTGCCAGCAGCGTCCCAGGGGGAGAGACCCAGTACTTC,CASSVPGGETQYF
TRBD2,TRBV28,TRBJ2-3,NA,TGTGCCAGCAGTTTACTCCTAGCGGGGGGCAGCACAGATACGCAGTATTTT,CASSLLLAGGSTDTQYF
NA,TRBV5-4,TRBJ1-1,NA,TGTGCCAGCAGCTCCCTGGACGGGAACACTGAAGCTTTCTTT,CASSSLDGNTEAFF
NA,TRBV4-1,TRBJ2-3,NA,TGCGCCAGCAGCCAAGGGACCACAGATACGCAGTATTTT,CASSQGTTDTQYF
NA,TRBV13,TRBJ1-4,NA,TGTGCCAGCAGCTTCGTCTGGGGGAATGAAAAACTGTTTTTT,CASSFVWGNEKLFF
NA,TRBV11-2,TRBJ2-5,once,TGTGCCAGCAGCTTAGGGCCGGGACAAGGAGAGACCCAGTACTTC,CASSLGPGQGETQYF
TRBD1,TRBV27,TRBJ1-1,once,TGTGCCAGCAGCCCTCGCCAGGGGGTGAACACTGAAGCTTTCTTT,CASSPRQGVNTEAFF
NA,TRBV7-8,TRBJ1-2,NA,TGTGCCAGCAGCTTAGGAGTGAGGGAATCCCTCAACTATGGCTACACCTTC,CASSLGVRESLNYGYTF